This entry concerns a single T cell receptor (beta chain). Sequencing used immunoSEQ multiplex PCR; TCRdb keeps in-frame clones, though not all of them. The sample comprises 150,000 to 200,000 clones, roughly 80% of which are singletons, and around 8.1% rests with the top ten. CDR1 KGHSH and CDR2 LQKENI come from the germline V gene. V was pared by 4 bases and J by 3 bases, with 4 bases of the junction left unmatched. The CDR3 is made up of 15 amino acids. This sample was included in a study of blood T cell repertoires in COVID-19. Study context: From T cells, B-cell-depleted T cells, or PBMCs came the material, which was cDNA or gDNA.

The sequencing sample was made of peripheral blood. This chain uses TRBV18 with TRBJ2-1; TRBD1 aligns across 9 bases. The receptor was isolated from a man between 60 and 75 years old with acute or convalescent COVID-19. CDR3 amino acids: CASSQGTGIYNEQFF. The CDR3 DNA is TGTGCCAGCTCACAAGGGACAGGGATCTACAATGAGCAGTTCTTC.